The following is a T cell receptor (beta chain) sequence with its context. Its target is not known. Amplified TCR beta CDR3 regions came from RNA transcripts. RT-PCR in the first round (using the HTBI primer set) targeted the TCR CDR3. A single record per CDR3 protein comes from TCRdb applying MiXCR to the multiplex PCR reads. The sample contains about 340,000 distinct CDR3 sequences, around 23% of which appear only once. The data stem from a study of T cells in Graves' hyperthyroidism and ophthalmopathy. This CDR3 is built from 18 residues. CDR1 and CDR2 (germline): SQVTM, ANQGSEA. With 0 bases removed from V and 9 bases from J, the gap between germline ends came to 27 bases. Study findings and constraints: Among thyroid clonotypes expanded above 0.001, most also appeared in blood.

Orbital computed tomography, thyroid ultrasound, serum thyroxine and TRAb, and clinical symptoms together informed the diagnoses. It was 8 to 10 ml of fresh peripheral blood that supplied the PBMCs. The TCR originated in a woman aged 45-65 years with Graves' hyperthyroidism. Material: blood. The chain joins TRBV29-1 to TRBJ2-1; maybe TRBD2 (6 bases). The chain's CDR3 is CSVEDLEGWRGLSVEQFF. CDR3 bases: TGCAGCGTTGAAGATCTTGAGGGGTGGCGGGGTCTTAGTGTTGAGCAGTTCTTC.